The 18 T cell receptor beta chains below come from one sample, sequenced in a study of T cells in Graves' hyperthyroidism and ophthalmopathy. The investigators amplified TCR beta CDR3 regions from RNA transcripts. First-round RT-PCR targeting the TCR CDR3 was performed with the HTBI primer set. TCRdb re-derived calls from the multiplex PCR reads in MiXCR, one entry per CDR3 protein. This table holds a few hundred thousand distinct CDR3 sequences, less than 20% found once. The specimen was blood. The receptors shown here come from a woman aged 40 to 50 with Graves' ophthalmopathy.

This clonotype was observed many times. The chain carries TRBV7-2 and TRBJ2-5; the D is unclear. Germline values: CDR1 SGHTA, CDR2 FQGNSA. The CDR3 loop spans 15 amino acids. V lost 1 base and J lost 2, with 11 bases in between. CDR3 sequence (DNA): TGTGCCAGCAGCTTAGTTATGGCCAGGCAAGAGACCCAGTACTTC. This encodes CASSLVMARQETQYF.

This clonotype has at least ten counts. The V and J genes are TRBV20-1 and TRBJ2-5, with 7 positions matching TRBD2. Looked up from germline, CDR1 is DFQATT and CDR2 is SNEGSKA (reference sequence). The CDR3 is 17 residues long. Trimming cost V 0 bases and J 2 bases; bases outside gene matches: 12. CDR3 protein: CSARDHRTSYPQETQYF. The CDR3 nucleotides are TGCAGTGCTAGAGATCACAGGACTAGTTACCCTCAAGAGACCCAGTACTTC.

In its sample, this clonotype was seen many times. J is TRBJ2-5 and V is TRBV20-1; 9 positions agree with TRBD2. V was clipped by 1 base and J by 6 bases; unmatched bases: 15. This CDR3 comprises 17 residues. Germline V lookup: CDR1 DFQATT, CDR2 SNEGSKA (reference sequence). The CDR3: CSARAPVAGVTLKTQYF. In nucleotides, the CDR3 is TGCAGTGCTAGAGCCCCCGTAGCGGGAGTTACCCTTAAGACCCAGTACTTC.

This clonotype was counted many times. The V gene is TRBV7-2, the J gene TRBJ1-1; TRBD1 matches at 8 bases. CDR3 length equals 13 residues. Germline CDR1 reads SGHTA; CDR2 reads FQGNSA. V lost 6 bases to trimming and J lost 4 bases; unmatched junction nucleotides: 4. CDR3 sequence (DNA): TGTGCCAGCAGACTTACAGGGGGCACTGAAGCTTTCTTT. This translates into CASRLTGGTEAFF.

This clonotype was observed many times. V usage is TRBV27 and J usage is TRBJ2-7, with TRBD1 matching over 9 bases. The CDR3 length is 14 residues. The germline V gene has CDR1 MNHEY and CDR2 SMNVEV (reference sequence). The ends lost 5 bases at V and 3 bases at J; junction bases unmatched: 5. CDR3 coding DNA: TGTGCCAGCAGTCCAGGGACAGGGCTCTACGAGCAGTACTTC. Translation: CASSPGTGLYEQYF.

At least ten counts were recorded for this clonotype. The CDR3 DNA follows: TGTGCCAGTAGTATGATGGACGGCTATGGCTACACCTTC. This gives the protein CASSMMDGYGYTF. The V gene is TRBV19, the J gene TRBJ1-2; D remains ambiguous. The CDR3 loop spans 13 amino acids. Germline assignment: CDR1 LNHDA and CDR2 SQIVND (reference sequence). The germline V and J ends were trimmed by 3 bases and 4 bases, with 9 bases remaining between them.

This clonotype has a count of ten or more. The chain carries TRBV12-3 or TRBV12-4 and TRBJ2-4; TRBD1 is a possible D gene (5 bases). This CDR3 region has 20 residues. Trimming left V 7 bases short and J 0 bases short, with 28 bases between. The CDR3: CASTKLVGVSRGLAKNIQYF. CDR3 nucleotide sequence: TGTGCCAGCACAAAATTAGTAGGTGTTAGTAGGGGCTTAGCCAAAAACATTCAGTACTTC.

This clonotype was counted at least ten times. In DNA form, the CDR3 reads TGTGCCATCAGTGAACAGGACACCGGGGAGCTGTTTTTT. Amino acid sequence: CAISEQDTGELFF. This chain joins TRBV10-3 and TRBJ2-2; the D gene is possibly TRBD1 (5 bases). V was trimmed by 3 bases and J by 3 bases, leaving 5 bases between them. The germline V gene has CDR1 ENHRY and CDR2 SYGVKD. This CDR3 has 13 amino acids.

The chain joins TRBV9 to TRBJ1-2, with D hard to call. V lost 0 bases to trimming and J lost 0 bases, with 9 bases between them. Germline values: CDR1 SGDLS, CDR2 YYNGEE. The CDR3 loop spans 15 amino acids. CDR3 sequence (DNA): TGTGCCAGCAGCGTAGCGGTAGCTTCTAACTATGGCTACACCTTC. Protein sequence: CASSVAVASNYGYTF.

This clonotype was seen ten or more times. CDR3 residues: CASSQDSASTGGILKTQYF. The CDR3 DNA reads TGCGCCAGCAGCCAAGATTCCGCTTCAACAGGGGGCATCTTGAAGACCCAGTACTTC. The V call is TRBV4-1, the J call TRBJ2-5, with TRBD1 matching 9 bases. This CDR3 contains 19 residues. V lost 0 bases to trimming and J lost 6 bases; unmatched junction nucleotides: 17. CDR1 is MGHRA and CDR2 is YSYEKL in the germline V gene.

This clonotype occurred many times. The CDR3 reads CASSWLDRVYEQYF. CDR3 in DNA: TGTGCCAGCAGTTGGTTGGACAGGGTCTACGAGCAGTACTTC. This rearrangement joins TRBV27 to TRBJ2-7; TRBD1 matches at 8 bases. V shed 4 bases, J shed 3 bases, and the junction held 5 bases outside the gene matches. Germline assignment: CDR1 MNHEY and CDR2 SMNVEV (reference sequence). The CDR3 is 14 residues long.

The chain is built from TRBV6-1 and TRBJ2-7; 11 bases align to TRBD1. The CDR3 runs 14 residues. The V and J ends lost 6 bases and 4 bases, in that order; junction bases with no gene match: 5. Looked up from germline, CDR1 is MNHNS and CDR2 is SASEGT. CDR3 loop: CASSAGQGVYEQYF. The CDR3, as DNA: TGTGCCAGCAGCGCGGGACAGGGGGTGTACGAGCAGTACTTC.

In this sample, this clonotype turned up many times. A junction boundary mismatches the germline segment, possibly from a read error. V is TRBV15 and J is TRBJ2-2; the D call may be TRBD1 or TRBD2 (6 bases each). CDR3 length equals 15 residues. Looked up from germline, CDR1 is LNHNV and CDR2 is YYDKDF (reference sequence). CDR3 sequence reads: CATSAGRGRTGELLF. The CDR3 DNA sequence: TGTGCCACCAGCGCTGGACGGGGGCGGACCGGGGAGCTGCTTTTT.

Only a few counts were recorded for this clonotype. This sequence joins TRBV20-1 and TRBJ2-3, with 13 bases fitting TRBD2. The V and J ends lost 4 bases and 0 bases, in that order; junction bases with no gene match: 10. The CDR3 is 18 residues long. CDR1 is DFQATT, CDR2 SNEGSKA, per germline (reference sequence). CDR3 sequence (DNA): TGCAGTGCTACGGGGACTAGCGGGATGTCATCTAGCACAGATACGCAGTATTTT. Amino acids: CSATGTSGMSSSTDTQYF.

This clonotype was counted many times. The CDR3 protein is CASSDSPDSSYEQYF. The CDR3 bases are TGTGCCAGCAGTGATTCCCCCGACAGCTCCTACGAGCAGTACTTC. The chain joins TRBV6-1 to TRBJ2-7, with D possibly TRBD1 on 5 matching bases. The CDR3 is made up of 15 amino acids. The germline gives CDR1 MNHNS, CDR2 SASEGT. Trimming stripped 3 bases from V and 0 bases from J, with 12 bases between.

Many counts were recorded for this clonotype. The V call is TRBV15, the J call TRBJ1-5; D remains ambiguous. CDR3 size: 14 residues. V lost 5 bases, J lost 4 bases, and 12 bases lay in between. Germline V lookup: CDR1 LNHNV, CDR2 YYDKDF (reference sequence). CDR3 sequence (DNA): TGTGCCACCAGCGTTTTAACGGAGAATCAGCCCCAGCATTTT. Its translation: CATSVLTENQPQHF.

This clonotype has at least ten counts. The rearrangement uses TRBV2 and TRBJ1-1; no clear D. This CDR3 comprises 11 residues. The V end lost 0 bases, the J end lost 8 bases, and 4 bases lay between the germline ends. Germline-derived CDR1 and CDR2 are SNHLY and FYNNEI. The CDR3 reads CASSEAAEAFF. The CDR3 DNA follows: TGTGCCAGCAGTGAAGCGGCCGAAGCTTTCTTT.

There are many counts of this clonotype. The chain employs TRBV4-3 and TRBJ2-7, with 8 bases lining up with TRBD2. Germline V gene data show CDR1 as LGHNA and CDR2 as YSLEER. This CDR3 comprises 16 residues. With 4 bases clipped from V and 6 bases from J, the junction kept 14 bases outside the gene matches. CDR3 sequence: CASSLGPGTSPSEQYF. In DNA form, the CDR3 reads TGCGCCAGCAGCCTCGGCCCCGGGACTAGTCCCTCCGAGCAGTACTTC.